This T cell receptor (beta chain) was sequenced for a study of cytomegalovirus exposure and HLA in healthy donors. V lost 1 base and J 4 bases, leaving 10 bases between the germline ends. The germline CDR1 and CDR2 sequences are MDHEN and SYDVKM. The CDR3 runs 15 residues. PCR primers comprised 60 Vbeta and 13 Jbeta primers. Clones were read by immunoSEQ multiplex PCR, and TCRdb kept only the in-frame ones, dropping some. The table records some 140,000 clones, approximately 73% of them present only once. Sequencing input: PBMCs. The V call is TRBV28, the J call TRBJ1-4, with a weak D call TRBD1 (5 bases). The clonotype was recovered from a woman aged 40-49 years in good health and CMV-seronegative. The CDR3 region is CASSLLRGGNEKLFF. DNA of the CDR3: TGTGCCAGCAGTTTATTACGGGGGGGTAATGAAAAACTGTTTTTT. The full variable domain, rest sourced from reference TRBV28 and TRBJ1-4, is DVKVTQSSRYLVKRTGEKVFLECVQDMDHENMFWYRQDPGLGLRLIYFSYDVKMKEKGDIPEGYSVSREKKERFSLILESASTNQTSMYLCASSLLRGGNEKLFFGSGTQLSVL.